Sequencing of this T cell receptor (beta chain) was carried out in a study of cytomegalovirus exposure and HLA in healthy donors. Overall study: The study's early data release held 75 million to 95 million unique TCRs from HLA-typed donors. Falling in the Caucasian-associated ancestry cluster were about four fifths of 398 genotyped donors.

This CDR3 is 15 amino acids long. Germline trimming cut 3 bases from V and 14 bases from J; bases unmatched to any gene: 13. Per germline, CDR1 ENHRY and CDR2 SYGVKD. Primers: 60 Vbeta forward and 13 Jbeta reverse. Sequenced by immunoSEQ multiplex PCR; TCRdb stores in-frame clones only, minus some. The profile shows 150,000 to 200,000 clones, 77% of them singletons. This TCR derives from a man aged 18 to 30 in good health and CMV-seronegative. The J gene is TRBJ1-6, the V gene TRBV10-3; 7 positions match TRBD1. The sample comprised PBMCs. CDR3 DNA sequence: TGTGCCATCAGTGATCCCGGAGGGGCGACAGGGACCCTCCACTTT. It encodes CAISDPGGATGTLHF.